This record covers a single T cell receptor beta chain. This clone's antigen is unknown. No much larger clone exists at a distance of one base, and base qualities are not known. RNA was extracted with the RNeasy kit and about 0.5 to 1 ug was reverse transcribed using random hexamers. TCR beta CDR3 regions were amplified with the immunoSEQ multiplex PCR assay covering 54 Vbeta and 13 Jbeta segments. Bias from PCR amplification was corrected by using a synthetic template baseline for primer optimization and for computational correction. The original methods were these. Reads were annotated to V, D and J genes according to IMGT and were analyzed with immunoSEQ Analyzer, with only productive sequences retained. Clonality was calculated as one minus the Shannon entropy normalized by log2 of the number of productive unique sequences. Public and private clones were assessed among the 100 most prevalent clones of each patient and control. Clones were defined as Susac-specific when absent from the healthy and MS cohorts, from roughly 1,100 published viral clones and from other ImmuneACCESS disease sequences. Through fastp at Q25 and MiXCR, TCRdb rebuilt clones from the public reads, retaining in-frame beta chains. Each entry is one CDR3 protein sequence, shown with its most common DNA and genes. The V and J calls follow TCRdb's processing rather than the paper's. The sample table shows fewer than 140,000 distinct CDR3 sequences, and around 94% are seen once. The top ten hold roughly 0.38% of the sample.

Reading from cysteine to phenylalanine, the CDR3 counts 13 amino acids. The DNA shown is the 39-base CDR3, in frame from base 1. V sheds 1 base and J sheds 8 bases, leaving 9 bases between their ends. CDR1 is given as LGHNA and CDR2 as YSLEER, both from the germline V gene. Peripheral blood CD8+ and CD4+ T cells from healthy donors, Susac syndrome patients and multiple sclerosis patients were profiled using high-throughput TCR beta sequencing. The Susac syndrome patients fulfilled recently defined diagnostic criteria for either definite or probable disease. Bulk CD8+ and CD4+ T cells were purified magnetically by negative isolation, whereas CD8+ TEMRA cells were enriched by FACS. Blood was collected in EDTA tubes and processed within 24 hours, with PBMCs isolated through density gradient centrifugation. PBMCs intended for TCR sequencing were cryopreserved in liquid nitrogen and were subsequently thawed in a 37 degrees C water bath. The sorted or isolated CD4+, CD8+ and CD8+ TEMRA cells had a purity of 90% or higher.

The source of the sample is a study of CD8 T cells in Susac syndrome (dated by TCRdb to the late 2010s). At the level of the whole study: Among the sequenced Susac syndrome patients, about 6 had clinically active disease and eight or nine were in clinical remission. Susac syndrome patients were therapy-naive, on corticosteroids (some also receiving IVIg), or on IVIg alone at blood withdrawal. CD8+ T cell repertoire clonality was compared between about a dozen healthy donors, some 14 Susac syndrome patients and about 15 multiple sclerosis patients. Whether CD8+ T cell activation and differentiation in Susac syndrome was antigen driven was tested using repertoire sequencing. Paper-wide results and their limitations: Susac syndrome CD8+ repertoires showed clonal expansion, highest in CD8+ TEMRA cells and greater in clinically active than remitting patients. The number of individuals in the TCR sequencing and HLA analysis was acknowledged as relatively small. Under 20 and five Susac-specific public clones were found in the total CD8+ and CD8+ TEMRA repertoires, respectively.

This receptor was identified in a human donor with Susac syndrome. The sample consisted of CD8+ T cells from PBMCs. Recombination linked TRBV4-3 to TRBJ2-1, with no confident D gene call. CDR3 region: CASSQALWDEQFF. The bases read TGCGCCAGCAGCCAAGCCCTGTGGGATGAGCAGTTCTTC.